One sample yielded the 29 T cell receptor beta chains listed below, sequenced in a study of blood T cell repertoires in COVID-19 (dated by TCRdb to 2018 to 2021). Library construction relied on the immunoSEQ multiplex PCR assay. TCRdb limited this immuneACCESS table to in-frame rearrangements with V and J called. A share of clones is missing; checked studies link under half to unresolved V genes, and the rest is unexplained. Recorded for this sample are fewer than 65,000 clones; under 90% of them occurred a single time. The ten largest clones represent 12% of the sample. What was sequenced was peripheral blood. Source of these receptors: a human donor in a cohort sampled during active COVID-19.

About this clone: The same CDR3 also results from other DNA sequences found in this sample. This sequence joins TRBV7-2 and TRBJ2-4; 7 bases line up with TRBD1. Losses at the gene ends were 1 base for V and 7 bases for J; bases not matched to a gene: 4. The CDR3 covers 14 residues. Germline values: CDR1 SGHTA, CDR2 FQGNSA. The CDR3 region is CASSLGPGGNIQYF. The DNA for the CDR3 is TGTGCCAGCAGCTTAGGTCCAGGGGGTAACATTCAGTACTTC.

This chain links TRBV4-2 with TRBJ1-6; 9 nucleotides line up with TRBD1. Trimming took 1 base from V and 9 from J; bases not matched to a gene: 4. CDR3 length: 15 residues. Germline CDR1 is LGHNA and CDR2 is YNFKEQ. CDR3: CASSQGGQGSSPLHF. The CDR3 DNA is TGTGCCAGCAGCCAAGGGGGACAGGGAAGTTCACCCCTCCACTTT.

The CDR3 DNA follows: TGCGCCAGCAGTAGTCCCCGGCGCGGAGAGCAGTACTTC. This translates into CASSSPRRGEQYF. The chain recombines TRBV5-1 with TRBJ2-7; no definite D call. The germline CDR1 and CDR2 sequences are SGHRS and YFSETQ. V was clipped by 5 bases and J by 7 bases, with 16 bases between them. The CDR3 consists of 13 residues.

The chain uses TRBV12-3 or TRBV12-4 and TRBJ2-7, with TRBD2 identical over 11 bases. The CDR3 is made up of 12 amino acids. V was pared by 8 bases and J by 3 bases, with 0 bases of the junction left unmatched. This CDR3 is CASGTSGYEQYF. The CDR3 DNA reads TGTGCCAGCGGGACTAGCGGCTACGAGCAGTACTTC.

This clone was found once. The chain carries TRBV28 and TRBJ2-2; 7 positions agree with TRBD1. In germline, CDR1 is MDHEN, CDR2 SYDVKM. The junction had 11 bases not matched to a gene; V was cut back by 7 bases and J by 6 bases. This CDR3 is built from 15 residues. The CDR3 is CASILHSGGAGELFF. The CDR3 DNA reads as TGTGCCAGCATCCTCCATTCAGGGGGTGCCGGGGAGCTGTTTTTT.

CDR3 nucleotide sequence: TGTGCCAGCAGCTTGGACAGGGGTAGAAATGAGCAGTTCTTC. Protein sequence: CASSLDRGRNEQFF. The chain recombines TRBV7-2 with TRBJ2-1; 9 nucleotides match TRBD1. V trimming: 3 bases; J trimming: 7 bases; junction bases outside the gene matches: 4. The CDR3 covers 14 residues. The germline V gene has CDR1 SGHTA and CDR2 FQGNSA.

A word on this clone: One end of the junction is discordant with germline, which a read error may explain. The chain uses TRBV9 and TRBJ2-7, with TRBD1 identical over 7 bases. This CDR3 spans 14 amino acids. CDR1 is SGDLS and CDR2 is YYNGEE in the germline V gene. CDR3 sequence (DNA): TGTGCCAACAGCGGCCGGGACAGTTCCCACGAGCAGTACTTC. As protein: CANSGRDSSHEQYF.

J is TRBJ2-7 and V is TRBV6-5; tentatively, D is TRBD2 (7 bases). The CDR3 loop spans 15 amino acids. The V end was cut by 6 bases, the J end by 5 bases, with 20 bases between. CDR1 and CDR2 (germline): MNHEY, SVGAGI. The CDR3 sequence is CASRALLGGANEQYF. The CDR3 bases are TGTGCCAGCAGAGCCCTCCTGGGGGGGGCTAACGAGCAGTACTTC.

The chain has TRBV4-1 and TRBJ2-7, with 9 bases that match TRBD2. CDR3 size: 14 residues. In germline, CDR1 is MGHRA, CDR2 YSYEKL. With V trimmed by 1 base and J by 3 bases, 1 base remained unmatched. CDR3 in amino acids: CASSQGRGGYEQYF. In DNA form, the CDR3 reads TGCGCCAGCAGCCAAGGGCGGGGGGGCTACGAGCAGTACTTC.

The genes are TRBV6-2 or TRBV6-3 and TRBJ1-5; 7 bases are a match to TRBD1. The V gene end was trimmed by 6 bases and the J gene end by 6 bases; junction bases not matched to a gene: 11. Germline-derived CDR1 and CDR2 are MNHEY and SVGEGT. This CDR3 comprises 15 residues. CDR3 sequence reads: CASSNGWQGGQPQHF. The CDR3 nucleotides are TGTGCCAGCAGCAACGGGTGGCAGGGGGGTCAGCCCCAGCATTTT.

CDR3 residues: CASSEGAGNTEAFF. The CDR3 DNA sequence: TGTGCCAGCAGTGAAGGGGCAGGGAACACTGAAGCTTTCTTT. V gene TRBV6-1 combines with J gene TRBJ1-1; unclear D gene. CDR1 and CDR2 (germline): MNHNS, SASEGT. CDR3 length equals 14 residues. V dropped 1 base and J dropped 1 base, with 7 bases sitting between them.

This chain connects TRBV4-1 to TRBJ1-4; D might be TRBD1 (5 bases). This CDR3 has 16 residues. V lost 3 bases to trimming and J lost 7 bases, with 18 bases between them. Germline V lookup: CDR1 MGHRA, CDR2 YSYEKL. CDR3 loop: CASSHPTWQGGEKLFF. Here the CDR3 DNA reads TGCGCCAGCAGCCACCCTACATGGCAGGGAGGTGAAAAACTGTTTTTT.

The chain couples TRBV28 to TRBJ2-2; possible D gene TRBD2, 6 bases. Looked up from germline, CDR1 is MDHEN and CDR2 is SYDVKM. The CDR3 is 13 residues long. V dropped 5 bases and J dropped 4 bases, with 8 bases sitting between them. The CDR3 reads CASSPTSTGELFF. In nucleotides, the CDR3 is TGTGCCAGCAGTCCGACTAGCACCGGGGAGCTGTTTTTT.

CDR3 protein: CASSATDRVRRETQYF. Here the CDR3 DNA reads TGTGCCAGCAGTGCAACAGACAGGGTTCGGAGGGAGACCCAGTACTTC. The chain links TRBV6-1 to TRBJ2-5; TRBD1 matches 7 bases. Germline CDR1 and CDR2: MNHNS and SASEGT. V gave up 4 bases and J gave up 5 bases; unmatched junction bases: 13. The CDR3 sequence is 16 residues long.

V is TRBV5-1 and J is TRBJ1-1; D is perhaps TRBD1 (5 bases). The CDR3 covers 14 residues. Trimming pared 4 bases from V and 6 bases from J, leaving 16 bases between. Germline V gene lookup returns CDR1 SGHRS and CDR2 YFSETQ. CDR3 amino acids: CASSGTQGYAEAFF. In nucleotides, the CDR3 is TGCGCCAGCAGCGGAACCCAGGGATACGCTGAAGCTTTCTTT. The full variable domain, rest sourced from reference TRBV5-1 and TRBJ1-1, is KAGVTQTPRYLIKTRGQQVTLSCSPISGHRSVSWYQQTPGQGLQFLFEYFSETQRNKGNFPGRFSGRQFSNSRSEMNVSTLELGDSALYLCASSGTQGYAEAFFGQGTRLTVV.

As concerns this clone: At one of its ends the junction is not consistent with the germline gene, which may arise from a read error. The rearrangement links TRBV7-7 to TRBJ2-5; 14 bases map to TRBD2. CDR1 and CDR2 from the germline V gene are SSHAT and FNYEAQ (reference sequence). The CDR3 consists of 15 residues. CDR3 loop: CASSPGLAGVETQYF. CDR3 DNA sequence: TGTGCTAGCAGCCCGGGACTAGCGGGGGTTGAGACCCAGTACTTC.

The V call is TRBV7-2, the J call TRBJ1-2; D uncertain. This CDR3 has 13 amino acids. Germline V CDR1 and CDR2: SGHTA, FQGNSA. The germline V and J ends were trimmed by 3 bases and 2 bases, with 7 bases remaining between them. CDR3 region: CASSLQANYGYTF. For the CDR3, the DNA is TGTGCCAGCAGCTTGCAGGCCAACTATGGCTACACCTTC.

The CDR3 nucleotides are TGCGCCAGCAGATTCTTAGCGGGGGAATCCTACAATGAGCAGTTCTTC. Translating gives CASRFLAGESYNEQFF. The chain employs TRBV5-1 and TRBJ2-1, with 9 bases matching TRBD2. This CDR3 is built from 16 residues. Per germline, CDR1 SGHRS and CDR2 YFSETQ. V was clipped by 5 bases and J by 1 base; unmatched bases: 7.

This rearrangement joins TRBV19 to TRBJ1-3; 8 bases are a match to TRBD1. The CDR3 has 18 residues. After removal of 9 bases from V and 2 bases from J, the junction contained 18 bases not matched to a gene. Germline V gives CDR1 LNHDA, CDR2 SQIVND (reference sequence). The CDR3 sequence is CASVDFSRGLVTGNTIYF. CDR3 bases: TGTGCCAGCGTAGACTTCTCCAGGGGGCTAGTAACTGGAAACACCATATATTTT.

This rearrangement joins TRBV5-1 to TRBJ1-1; D gene uncertain. The CDR3 totals 15 residues. With 0 bases removed from V and 0 bases from J, the gap between germline ends came to 9 bases. Germline V gene lookup returns CDR1 SGHRS and CDR2 YFSETQ. For the CDR3, the DNA is TGCGCCAGCAGCTTGGACGGGGAGATGAACACTGAAGCTTTCTTT. It translates to CASSLDGEMNTEAFF.

The genes are TRBV30 and TRBJ1-1; possible D gene TRBD1, 6 bases. The ends were cut back, 3 bases at V and 0 bases at J, with 11 bases in the middle. CDR3 length equals 14 residues. CDR1 GTSNPN and CDR2 SVGIG come from the germline V gene (reference sequence). The CDR3 bases are TGTGCCTGGAGCCGGGACATAATGAACACTGAAGCTTTCTTT. This sequence encodes CAWSRDIMNTEAFF.

The chain combines TRBV29-1 with TRBJ1-1; perhaps TRBD1 as D (5 bases). The V end lost 4 bases, the J end lost 2 bases, and 17 bases lay between the germline ends. Germline CDR1 SQVTM, CDR2 ANQGSEA. The length of the CDR3 is 15 residues. This chain's CDR3 is CSVVGGAHGNTEAFF. The CDR3 DNA reads TGCAGCGTTGTCGGAGGGGCCCACGGCAACACTGAAGCTTTCTTT.

This clone turned up a few times. The chain recombines TRBV7-9 with TRBJ1-5, with no clear D. Trimming took off 4 bases at V and 0 bases at J, with 16 bases between the two ends. The CDR3 loop spans 17 amino acids. Germline CDR1 reads SEHNR; CDR2 reads FQNEAQ (reference sequence). This CDR3 reads CASSYTVGDYSNQPQHF. The CDR3 DNA reads TGTGCCAGCAGCTATACCGTGGGCGATTATAGCAATCAGCCCCAGCATTTT.

This CDR3 reads CASSRSRGTGELFF. The CDR3 coding sequence is TGTGCCAGCAGCCGTTCGCGGGGCACCGGGGAGCTGTTTTTT. The chain carries TRBV28 and TRBJ2-2, with a possible D match to TRBD2 (6 bases). Germline loops: CDR1 MDHEN, CDR2 SYDVKM. The CDR3 consists of 14 residues. The V end lost 6 bases, the J end lost 4 bases, and 12 bases lay between the germline ends.

The chain employs TRBV11-2 and TRBJ1-5; D uncertain. The CDR3 is 15 amino acids. The germline V and J ends were trimmed by 1 base and 0 bases, with 7 bases remaining between them. From germline, CDR1 is SGHAT and CDR2 FQNNGV. The CDR3 DNA follows: TGTGCCAGCAGCTTAGGGGCGCTTAGCAATCAGCCCCAGCATTTT. Its translation is CASSLGALSNQPQHF.

The genes are TRBV5-6 and TRBJ1-2; 7 nucleotides align to TRBD1. Germline values: CDR1 SGHDT, CDR2 YYEEEE. J gave up 2 bases and V 2 bases, and 6 bases lay outside the gene matches. The length of the CDR3 is 15 residues. CDR3 in amino acids: CASSFRPTGNYGYTF. In DNA form, the CDR3 reads TGTGCCAGCAGCTTCCGACCGACAGGGAACTATGGCTACACCTTC.

The chain recombines TRBV6-2 or TRBV6-3 with TRBJ2-1; 13 positions match TRBD2. Trimming took 5 bases from V and 8 from J; bases not matched to a gene: 9. Germline assignment: CDR1 MNHEY and CDR2 SVGEGT. The CDR3 consists of 16 residues. The CDR3: CASSQTLAGGWDEQFF. The DNA for the CDR3 is TGTGCCAGCAGTCAAACACTAGCGGGAGGGTGGGATGAGCAGTTCTTC.

V gene TRBV9 combines with J gene TRBJ2-3, with D perhaps TRBD2 (7 bases). The germline gives CDR1 SGDLS, CDR2 YYNGEE. V lost 6 bases to trimming and J lost 6 bases, with 17 bases between them. This CDR3 is 14 amino acids long. CDR3 coding DNA: TGTGCCAGCACCGGGGGCGGGGGTGACGATACGCAGTATTTT. Translated: CASTGGGGDDTQYF.

The gene calls are TRBV3-1 (or the pseudogene TRBV3-2) and TRBJ2-1, with TRBD2 as a possible D gene (5 bases). The CDR3 runs 17 residues. V dropped 2 bases and J dropped 0 bases, with 14 bases sitting between them. Germline V gene data show CDR1 as LGHDT and CDR2 as YNNKEL (reference sequence). CDR3 sequence (DNA): TGTGCCAGCAGCCAACCGTATGGAGGCGGCTCCTACAATGAGCAGTTCTTC. Translated, it gives CASSQPYGGGSYNEQFF.